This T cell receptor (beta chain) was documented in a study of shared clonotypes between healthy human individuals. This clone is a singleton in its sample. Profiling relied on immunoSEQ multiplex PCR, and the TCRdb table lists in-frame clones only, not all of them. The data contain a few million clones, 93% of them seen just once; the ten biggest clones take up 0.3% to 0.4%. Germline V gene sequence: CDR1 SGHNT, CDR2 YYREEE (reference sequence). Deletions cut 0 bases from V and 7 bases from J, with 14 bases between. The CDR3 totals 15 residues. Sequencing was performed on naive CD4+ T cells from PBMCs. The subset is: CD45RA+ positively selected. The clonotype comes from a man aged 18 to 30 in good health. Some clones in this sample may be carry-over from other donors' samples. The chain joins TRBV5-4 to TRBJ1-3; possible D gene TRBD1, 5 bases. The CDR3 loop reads CASSLAGISGNTIYF. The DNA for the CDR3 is TGTGCCAGCAGCTTGGCGGGTATCTCAGGGAACACCATATATTTT. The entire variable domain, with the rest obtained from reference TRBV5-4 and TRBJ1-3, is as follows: ETGVTQSPTHLIKTRGQQVTLRCSSQSGHNTVSWYQQALGQGPQFIFQYYREEENGRGNFPPRFSGLQFPNYSSELNVNALELDDSALYLCASSLAGISGNTIYFGEGSWLTVV.